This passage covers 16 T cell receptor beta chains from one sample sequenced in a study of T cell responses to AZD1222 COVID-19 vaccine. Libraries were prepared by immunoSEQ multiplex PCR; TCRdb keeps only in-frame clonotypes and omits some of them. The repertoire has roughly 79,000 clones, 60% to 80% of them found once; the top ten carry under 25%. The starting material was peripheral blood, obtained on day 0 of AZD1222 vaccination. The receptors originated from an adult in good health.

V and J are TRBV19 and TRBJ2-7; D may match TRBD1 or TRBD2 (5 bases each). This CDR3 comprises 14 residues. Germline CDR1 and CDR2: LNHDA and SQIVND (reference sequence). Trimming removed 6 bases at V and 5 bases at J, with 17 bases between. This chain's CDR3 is CASRKRGGRDEQYF. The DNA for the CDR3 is TGTGCCAGTAGGAAGAGGGGTGGACGAGACGAGCAGTACTTC.

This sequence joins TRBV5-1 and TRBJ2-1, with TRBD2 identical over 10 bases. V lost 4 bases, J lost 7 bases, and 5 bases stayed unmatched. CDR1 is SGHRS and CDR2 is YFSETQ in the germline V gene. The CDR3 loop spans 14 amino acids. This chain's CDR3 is CASSLQTSGNEQFF. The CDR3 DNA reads TGCGCCAGCAGCCTACAGACTAGCGGGAATGAGCAGTTCTTC.

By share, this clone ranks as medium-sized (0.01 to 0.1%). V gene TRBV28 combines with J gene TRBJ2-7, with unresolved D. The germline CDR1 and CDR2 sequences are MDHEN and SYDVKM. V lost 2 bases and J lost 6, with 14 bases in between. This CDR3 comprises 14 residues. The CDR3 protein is CASSLRPPVSEQYF. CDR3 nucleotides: TGTGCCAGCAGTTTAAGGCCCCCGGTCTCCGAGCAGTACTTC.

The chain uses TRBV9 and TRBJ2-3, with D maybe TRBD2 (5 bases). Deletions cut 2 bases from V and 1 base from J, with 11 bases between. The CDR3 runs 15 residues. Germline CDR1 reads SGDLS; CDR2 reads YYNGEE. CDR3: CASSVDFTRTDTQYF. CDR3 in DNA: TGTGCCAGCAGCGTGGACTTCACTCGCACAGATACGCAGTATTTT.

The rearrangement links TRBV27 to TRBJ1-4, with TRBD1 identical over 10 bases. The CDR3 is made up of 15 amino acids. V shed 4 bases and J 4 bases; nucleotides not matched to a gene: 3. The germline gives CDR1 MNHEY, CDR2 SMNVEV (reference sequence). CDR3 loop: CASSSRDRGNEKLFF. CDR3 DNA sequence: TGTGCCAGCAGTTCTAGGGACAGGGGTAATGAAAAACTGTTTTTT.

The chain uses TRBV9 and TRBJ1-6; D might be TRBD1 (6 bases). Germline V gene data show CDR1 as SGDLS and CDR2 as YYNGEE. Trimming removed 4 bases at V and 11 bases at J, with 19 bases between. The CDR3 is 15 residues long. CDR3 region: CASSSISGGPTPLHF. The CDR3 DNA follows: TGTGCCAGCAGCTCCATAAGTGGGGGGCCTACACCCCTCCACTTT.

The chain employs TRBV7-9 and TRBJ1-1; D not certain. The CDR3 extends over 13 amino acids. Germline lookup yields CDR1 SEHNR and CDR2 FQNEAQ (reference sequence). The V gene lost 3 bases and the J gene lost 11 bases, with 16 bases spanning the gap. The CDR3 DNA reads TGTGCCAGCAGCTTTTCACAAGACGTTCCGGCTTTCTTT. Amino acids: CASSFSQDVPAFF.

The CDR3 sequence: CASSPWGNGERELEQYF. The CDR3 DNA follows: TGTGCCAGCAGCCCCTGGGGAAACGGAGAACGGGAGCTCGAGCAGTACTTC. J is TRBJ2-7 and V is TRBV3-1 (or the pseudogene TRBV3-2); tentative D call: TRBD2 (6 bases). The V end lost 4 bases, the J end lost 6 bases, and 25 bases lay between the germline ends. Germline V gene lookup returns CDR1 LGHDT and CDR2 YNNKEL (reference sequence). The CDR3 loop spans 17 amino acids.

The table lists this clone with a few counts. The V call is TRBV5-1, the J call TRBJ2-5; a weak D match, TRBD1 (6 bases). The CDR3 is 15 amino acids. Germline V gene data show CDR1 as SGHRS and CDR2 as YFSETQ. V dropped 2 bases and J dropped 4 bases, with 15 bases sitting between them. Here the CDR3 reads CASSFSKARGETQYF. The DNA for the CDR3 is TGCGCCAGCAGCTTTAGTAAGGCCAGGGGAGAGACCCAGTACTTC.

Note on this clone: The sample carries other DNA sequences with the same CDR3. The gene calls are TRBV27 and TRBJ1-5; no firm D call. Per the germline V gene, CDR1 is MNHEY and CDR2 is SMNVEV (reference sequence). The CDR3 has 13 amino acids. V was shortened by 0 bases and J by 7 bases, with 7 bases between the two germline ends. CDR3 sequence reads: CASSLSRWQPQHF. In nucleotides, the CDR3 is TGTGCCAGCAGTTTATCAAGGTGGCAGCCCCAGCATTTT.

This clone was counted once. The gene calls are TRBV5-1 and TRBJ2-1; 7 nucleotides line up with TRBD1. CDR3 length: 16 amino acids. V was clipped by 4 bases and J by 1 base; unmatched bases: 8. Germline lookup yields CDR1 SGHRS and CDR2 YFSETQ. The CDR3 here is CASSPRGRGSYNEQFF. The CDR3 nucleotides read TGCGCCAGCAGCCCCAGGGGGAGAGGTTCCTACAATGAGCAGTTCTTC.

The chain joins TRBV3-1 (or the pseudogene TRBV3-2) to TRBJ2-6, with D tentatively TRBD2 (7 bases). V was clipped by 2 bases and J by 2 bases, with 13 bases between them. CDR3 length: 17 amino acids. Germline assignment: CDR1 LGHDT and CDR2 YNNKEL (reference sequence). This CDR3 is CASSQRGRVAGANVLTF. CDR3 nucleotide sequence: TGTGCCAGCAGCCAAAGGGGGAGGGTGGCTGGGGCCAACGTCCTGACTTTC.

CDR3 nucleotide sequence: TGTGCCAGCAGTTACTCTCCGAGCGGGGTGACCTACGAGCAGTACTTC. Its protein is CASSYSPSGVTYEQYF. This chain connects TRBV6-2 or TRBV6-3 to TRBJ2-7; 7 bases line up with TRBD2. CDR1 is MNHEY, CDR2 SVGEGT, per germline. This CDR3 has 16 residues. With 0 bases clipped from V and 2 bases from J, the junction kept 7 bases outside the gene matches.

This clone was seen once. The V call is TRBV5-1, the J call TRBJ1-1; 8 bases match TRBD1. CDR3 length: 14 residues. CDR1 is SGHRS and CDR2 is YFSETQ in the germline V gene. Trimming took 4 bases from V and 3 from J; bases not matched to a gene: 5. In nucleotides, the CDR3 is TGCGCCAGCAGCGCAGGGGGCCAGCACACTGAAGCTTTCTTT. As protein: CASSAGGQHTEAFF.

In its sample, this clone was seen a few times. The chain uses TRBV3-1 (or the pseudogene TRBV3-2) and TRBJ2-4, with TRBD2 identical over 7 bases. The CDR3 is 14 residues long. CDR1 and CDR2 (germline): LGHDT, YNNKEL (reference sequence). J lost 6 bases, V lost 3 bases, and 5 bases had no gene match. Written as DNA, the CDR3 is TGTGCCAGCAGCCAGGGGGGGAGGCGAAACATTCAGTACTTC. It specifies CASSQGGRRNIQYF.

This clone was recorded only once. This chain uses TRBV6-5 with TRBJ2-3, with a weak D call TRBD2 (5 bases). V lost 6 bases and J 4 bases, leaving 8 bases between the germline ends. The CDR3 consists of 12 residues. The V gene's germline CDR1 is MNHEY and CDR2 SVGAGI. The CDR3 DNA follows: TGTGCCAGCAGCCAGGAGGCAGATACGCAGTATTTT. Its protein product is CASSQEADTQYF.